This record looks at one T cell receptor (beta chain) sequence and its context. The antigen it binds to is not known. No quality values exist for individual bases; no much larger clone is one base distant. This sample is part of a study of T cell repertoires in cytomegalovirus infection (dated by TCRdb to about 2019). The study in broad terms: The peptide stimulations were aimed at well-studied HLA-B-restricted epitopes as well as recently identified HLA-C-restricted CMV epitopes, whose presentation resists viral immunomodulation. Because public TCR beta signatures pointed to carriage of CMV infection together with the matching HLA type, the HLA type of each donor mattered for the analysis. Overall study outcomes, separate from this receptor: The ex vivo response was dominated by HLA-C-restricted CMV-specific TCR beta clonotypes, which also provided the single most frequent clonotype in two of eight donors. Cumulative frequency of public TCR beta family members discriminated carriers of CMV infection plus the relevant HLA type in this cohort and an independent roughly 330-donor cohort.

The treatment or condition label, read with the paper, signifies: in vitro stimulation with specific CMV peptide epitopes to enrich CMV-specific T cells. TCRdb records Illumina HiSeq 1500 as the sequencer. TCRdb took the public reads, trimmed them with fastp at Q25, ran MiXCR for clone calling and kept in-frame beta chains. Identical CDR3 proteins give one entry, which carries the most common genes and DNA. The sample data list around 500,000 distinct CDR3 sequences, and about two fifths of these were observed just once. The top ten clonotypes cover 40% to 50% of the sample. The CDR3 goes from the cysteine to the phenylalanine over 12 residues. Of the read, only the CDR3 DNA is kept; its 36 bases are in frame from base 1. The germline V gene (reference sequence) supplies CDR1 DFQATT and CDR2 SNEGSKA. Between the V and J ends, shortened by 6 bases and 8 bases respectively, the junction contains 14 bases.

The TCR sequence derives from a human donor in good health (CMV status not recorded). Some clones in this sample may be carry-over from other donors' samples. Sequencing used cultured PBMCs, obtained from culture after CMV antigen stimulation. In this chain, TRBV20-1 is recombined with TRBJ2-4; no D gene can be assigned with confidence. The DNA reads as follows: TGCAGTGCGTGCCCCCCTAATGACATTCAGTACTTC. This is translated as CSACPPNDIQYF.